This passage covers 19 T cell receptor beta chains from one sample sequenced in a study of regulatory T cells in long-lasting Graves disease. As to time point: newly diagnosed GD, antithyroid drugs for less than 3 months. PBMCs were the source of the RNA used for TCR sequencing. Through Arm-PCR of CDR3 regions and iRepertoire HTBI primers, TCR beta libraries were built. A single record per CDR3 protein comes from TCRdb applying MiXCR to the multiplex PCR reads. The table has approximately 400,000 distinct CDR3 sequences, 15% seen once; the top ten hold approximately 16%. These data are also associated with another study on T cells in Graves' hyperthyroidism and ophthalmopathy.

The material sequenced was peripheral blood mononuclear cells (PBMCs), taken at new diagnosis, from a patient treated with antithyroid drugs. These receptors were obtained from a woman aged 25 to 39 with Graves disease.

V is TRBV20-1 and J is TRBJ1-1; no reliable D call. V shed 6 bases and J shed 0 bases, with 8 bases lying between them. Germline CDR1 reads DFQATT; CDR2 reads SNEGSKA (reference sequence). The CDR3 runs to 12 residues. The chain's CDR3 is CSAKEVNTEAFF. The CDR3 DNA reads TGCAGTGCCAAAGAGGTGAACACTGAAGCTTTCTTT.

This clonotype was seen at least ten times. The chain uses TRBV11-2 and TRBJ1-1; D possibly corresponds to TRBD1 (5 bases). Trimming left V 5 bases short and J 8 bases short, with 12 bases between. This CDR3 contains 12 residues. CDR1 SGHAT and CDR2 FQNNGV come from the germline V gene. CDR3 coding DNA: TGTGCCAGCAGCCCGGGACGGCTCGAAGCTTTCTTT. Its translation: CASSPGRLEAFF.

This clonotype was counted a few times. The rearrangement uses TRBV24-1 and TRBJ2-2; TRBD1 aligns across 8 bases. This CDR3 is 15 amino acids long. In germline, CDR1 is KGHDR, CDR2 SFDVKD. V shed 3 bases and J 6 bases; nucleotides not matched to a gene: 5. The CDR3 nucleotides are TGTGCCACCAGTGATCCGGACAGGGTCCCCGGGGAGCTGTTTTTT. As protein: CATSDPDRVPGELFF.

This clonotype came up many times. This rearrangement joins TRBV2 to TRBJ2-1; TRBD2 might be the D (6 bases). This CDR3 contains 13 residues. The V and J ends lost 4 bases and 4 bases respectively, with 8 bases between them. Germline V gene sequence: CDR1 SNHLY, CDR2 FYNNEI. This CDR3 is CASSGGVYNEQFF. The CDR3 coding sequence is TGTGCCAGCAGTGGGGGGGTTTACAATGAGCAGTTCTTC.

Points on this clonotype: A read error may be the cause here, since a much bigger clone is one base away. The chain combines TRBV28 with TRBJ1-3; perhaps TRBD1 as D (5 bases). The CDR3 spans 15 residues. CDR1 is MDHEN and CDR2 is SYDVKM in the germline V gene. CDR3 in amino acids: CASSLRQFSGDTIYF. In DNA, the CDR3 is TGTGCCAGCAGTTTAAGACAGTTCTCTGGAGACACCATATATTTT.

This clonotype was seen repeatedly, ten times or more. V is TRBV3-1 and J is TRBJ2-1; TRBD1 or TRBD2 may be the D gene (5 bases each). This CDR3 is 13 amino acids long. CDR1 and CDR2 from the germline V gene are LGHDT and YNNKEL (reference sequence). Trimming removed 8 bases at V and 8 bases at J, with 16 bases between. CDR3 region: CASGWSGPDEQFF. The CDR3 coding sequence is TGTGCCAGCGGGTGGTCGGGGCCGGATGAGCAGTTCTTC.

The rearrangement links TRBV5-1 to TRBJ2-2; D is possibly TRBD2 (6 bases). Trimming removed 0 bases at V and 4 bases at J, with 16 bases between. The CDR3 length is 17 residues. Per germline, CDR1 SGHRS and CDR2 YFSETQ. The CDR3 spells CASSLAGGIVGTGELFF. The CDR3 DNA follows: TGCGCCAGCAGCTTGGCGGGCGGGATTGTTGGCACCGGGGAGCTGTTTTTT.

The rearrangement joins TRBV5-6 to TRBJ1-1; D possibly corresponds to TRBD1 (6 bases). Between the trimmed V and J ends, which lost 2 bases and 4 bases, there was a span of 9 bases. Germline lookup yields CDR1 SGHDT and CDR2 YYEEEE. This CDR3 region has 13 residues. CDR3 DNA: TGTGCCAGCAGCTTACAGGGAGTCACTGAAGCTTTCTTT. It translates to CASSLQGVTEAFF. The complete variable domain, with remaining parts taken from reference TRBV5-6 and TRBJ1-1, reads DAGVTQSPTHLIKTRGQQVTLRCSPKSGHDTVSWYQQALGQGPQFIFQYYEEEERQRGNFPDRFSGHQFPNYSSELNVNALLLGDSALYLCASSLQGVTEAFFGQGTRLTVV.

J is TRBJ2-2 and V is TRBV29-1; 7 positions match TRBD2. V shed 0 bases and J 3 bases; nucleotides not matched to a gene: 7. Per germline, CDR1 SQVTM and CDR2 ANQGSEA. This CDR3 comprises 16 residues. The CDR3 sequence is CSVEDRREDDTGELFF. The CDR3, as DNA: TGCAGCGTTGAAGATCGACGGGAGGACGACACCGGGGAGCTGTTTTTT.

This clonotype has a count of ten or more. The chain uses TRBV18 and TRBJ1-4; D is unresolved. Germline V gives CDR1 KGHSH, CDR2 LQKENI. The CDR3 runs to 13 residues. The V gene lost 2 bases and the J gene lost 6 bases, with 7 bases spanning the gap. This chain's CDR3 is CASSPGLDEKLFF. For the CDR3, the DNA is TGTGCCAGCTCACCAGGGCTAGATGAAAAACTGTTTTTT.

The CDR3 DNA is TGCAGTGCTCAGAAACGTTCTACCCCCCTCTACAATGAGCAGTTCTTC. This encodes CSAQKRSTPLYNEQFF. The chain combines TRBV20-1 with TRBJ2-1; D is unclear. The CDR3 consists of 16 residues. The germline V gene has CDR1 DFQATT and CDR2 SNEGSKA (reference sequence). V lost 5 bases and J 3 bases, leaving 20 bases between the germline ends.

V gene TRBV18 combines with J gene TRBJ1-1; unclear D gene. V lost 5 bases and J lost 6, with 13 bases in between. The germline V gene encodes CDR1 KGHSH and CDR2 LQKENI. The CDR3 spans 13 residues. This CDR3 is CASSSLPHAEAFF. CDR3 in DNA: TGTGCCAGCTCATCCCTTCCTCACGCTGAAGCTTTCTTT. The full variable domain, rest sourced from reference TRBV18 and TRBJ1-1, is NAGVMQNPRHLVRRRGQEARLRCSPMKGHSHVYWYRQLPEEGLKFMVYLQKENIIDESGMPKERFSAEFPKEGPSILRIQQVVRGDSAAYFCASSSLPHAEAFFGQGTRLTVV.

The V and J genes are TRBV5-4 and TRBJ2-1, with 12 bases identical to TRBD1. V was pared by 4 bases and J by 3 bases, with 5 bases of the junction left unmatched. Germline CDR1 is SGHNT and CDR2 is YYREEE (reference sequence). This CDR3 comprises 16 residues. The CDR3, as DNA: TGTGCCAGCAGCATGGGACAGGGGGCGTTCTACAATGAGCAGTTCTTC. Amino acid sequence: CASSMGQGAFYNEQFF. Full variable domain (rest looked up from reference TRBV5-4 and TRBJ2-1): ETGVTQSPTHLIKTRGQQVTLRCSSQSGHNTVSWYQQALGQGPQFIFQYYREEENGRGNFPPRFSGLQFPNYSSELNVNALELDDSALYLCASSMGQGAFYNEQFFGPGTRLTVL.

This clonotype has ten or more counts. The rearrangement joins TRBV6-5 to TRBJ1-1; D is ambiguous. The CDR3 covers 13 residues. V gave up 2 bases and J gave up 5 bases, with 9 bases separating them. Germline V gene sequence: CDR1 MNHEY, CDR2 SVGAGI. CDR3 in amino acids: CASSYTAGTEAFF. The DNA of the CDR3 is TGTGCCAGCAGTTACACAGCCGGGACTGAAGCTTTCTTT.

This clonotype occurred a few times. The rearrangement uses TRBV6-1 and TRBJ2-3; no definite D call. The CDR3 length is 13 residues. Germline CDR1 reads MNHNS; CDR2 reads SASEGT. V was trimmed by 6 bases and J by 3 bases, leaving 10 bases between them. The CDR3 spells CASRLDGTDTQYF. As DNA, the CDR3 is TGTGCCAGCAGACTGGACGGTACAGATACGCAGTATTTT.

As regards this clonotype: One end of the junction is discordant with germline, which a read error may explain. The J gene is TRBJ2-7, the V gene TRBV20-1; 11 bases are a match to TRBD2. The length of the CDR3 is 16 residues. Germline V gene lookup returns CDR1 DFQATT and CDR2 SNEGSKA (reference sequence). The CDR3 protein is CRARGSGRALLHEQYF. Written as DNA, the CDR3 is TGCAGGGCTAGAGGTAGCGGGAGGGCCCTACTCCACGAGCAGTACTTC.

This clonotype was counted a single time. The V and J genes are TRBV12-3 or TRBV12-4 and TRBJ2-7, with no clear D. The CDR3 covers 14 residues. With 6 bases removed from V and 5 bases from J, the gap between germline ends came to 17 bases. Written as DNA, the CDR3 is TGTGCCAGCAGAGATCCGGGTGGAAAAAACGAGCAGTACTTC. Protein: CASRDPGGKNEQYF.

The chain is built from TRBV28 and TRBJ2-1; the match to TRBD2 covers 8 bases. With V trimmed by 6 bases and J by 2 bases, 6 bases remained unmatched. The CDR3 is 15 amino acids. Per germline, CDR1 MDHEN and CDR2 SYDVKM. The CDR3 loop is CASRPSGRPYNEQFF. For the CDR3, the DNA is TGTGCCAGCAGACCTAGCGGGCGACCCTACAATGAGCAGTTCTTC.

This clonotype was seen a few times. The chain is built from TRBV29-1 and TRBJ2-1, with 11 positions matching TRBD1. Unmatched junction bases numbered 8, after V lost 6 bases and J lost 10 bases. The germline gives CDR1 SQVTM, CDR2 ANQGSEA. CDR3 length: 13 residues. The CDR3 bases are TGCAGCGTGGTTGGACAGGGGGCAAGCGAGCAGTTCTTC. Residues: CSVVGQGASEQFF.